This TCR beta chain originates from a study of blood T cell repertoires in COVID-19. Study details: Researchers got acute and convalescent COVID-19 samples from the United States, Italy and Spain. From T cells, B-cell-depleted T cells, or PBMCs came the material, which was cDNA or gDNA.

On this clone: Other DNA sequences in the same sample also yield this CDR3.

Clones were sequenced by immunoSEQ multiplex PCR, and TCRdb holds only the in-frame ones, with some missing. Of about 49,000 clones detected, 90% appear once; the ten largest clones hold 3% to 4%. The clonotype comes from a human donor in a cohort sampled during active COVID-19. Specimen: peripheral blood.

CDR3 in DNA: TGTGCCAGCAGCCCACAAGAGACCCAGTACTTC. It translates to CASSPQETQYF. The rearrangement uses TRBV7-6 and TRBJ2-5; the D is unclear. The CDR3 consists of 11 residues. Trimming removed 5 bases at V and 2 bases at J, with 3 bases between. Germline CDR1 SGHVS, CDR2 FNYEAQ.